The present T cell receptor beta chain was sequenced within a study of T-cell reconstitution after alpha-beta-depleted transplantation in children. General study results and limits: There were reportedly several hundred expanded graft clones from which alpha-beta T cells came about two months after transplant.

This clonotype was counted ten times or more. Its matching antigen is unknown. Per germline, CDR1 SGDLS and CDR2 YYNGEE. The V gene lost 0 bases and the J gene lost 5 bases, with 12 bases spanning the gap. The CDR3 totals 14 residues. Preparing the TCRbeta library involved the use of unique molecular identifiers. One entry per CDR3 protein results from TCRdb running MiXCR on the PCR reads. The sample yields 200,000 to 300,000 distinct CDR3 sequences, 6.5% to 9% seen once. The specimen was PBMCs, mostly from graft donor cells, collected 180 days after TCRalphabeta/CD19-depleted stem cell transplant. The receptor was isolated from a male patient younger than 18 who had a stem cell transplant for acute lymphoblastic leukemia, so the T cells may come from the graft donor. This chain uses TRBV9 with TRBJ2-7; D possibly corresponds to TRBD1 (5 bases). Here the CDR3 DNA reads TGTGCCAGCAGCGTAGCCCCCAGGGCCCACGAGCAGTACTTC. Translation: CASSVAPRAHEQYF.